The clone carrying this TCR beta chain was seen at least ten times. What it binds is unknown. Amplified TCR beta CDR3 regions came from RNA transcripts. The TCR CDR3 was amplified in a first-round RT-PCR using the HTBI primer set. TCRdb ran MiXCR on the multiplex PCR reads and lists one entry per CDR3 protein. Among about 710,000 distinct CDR3 sequences listed, around 17% were seen once. Germline V lookup: CDR1 DFQATT, CDR2 SNEGSKA (reference sequence). The CDR3 has 16 residues. The V gene lost 0 bases and the J gene lost 0 bases, with 14 bases spanning the gap. The sample is drawn from a study of T cells in Graves' hyperthyroidism and ophthalmopathy. The study's findings and limits: Researchers found most expanded thyroid clonotypes above 0.001 in blood as well. Using 13 V-J features, a model discriminated ophthalmopathy from stable hyperthyroidism.

Patients between 18 and 65 years old had hyperthyroidism, newly diagnosed and lasting under 2 months. The diagnoses drew upon clinical symptoms, serum thyroxine and TRAb, thyroid ultrasound and orbital computed tomography. Sequenced input: blood. The receptor's source is a man in his late teens or twenties with Graves' hyperthyroidism. V and J are TRBV20-1 and TRBJ2-5; D is unclear. CDR3 sequence: CSARDSYYGDQETQYF. CDR3 coding DNA: TGCAGTGCTAGAGACTCCTATTATGGAGACCAAGAGACCCAGTACTTC.